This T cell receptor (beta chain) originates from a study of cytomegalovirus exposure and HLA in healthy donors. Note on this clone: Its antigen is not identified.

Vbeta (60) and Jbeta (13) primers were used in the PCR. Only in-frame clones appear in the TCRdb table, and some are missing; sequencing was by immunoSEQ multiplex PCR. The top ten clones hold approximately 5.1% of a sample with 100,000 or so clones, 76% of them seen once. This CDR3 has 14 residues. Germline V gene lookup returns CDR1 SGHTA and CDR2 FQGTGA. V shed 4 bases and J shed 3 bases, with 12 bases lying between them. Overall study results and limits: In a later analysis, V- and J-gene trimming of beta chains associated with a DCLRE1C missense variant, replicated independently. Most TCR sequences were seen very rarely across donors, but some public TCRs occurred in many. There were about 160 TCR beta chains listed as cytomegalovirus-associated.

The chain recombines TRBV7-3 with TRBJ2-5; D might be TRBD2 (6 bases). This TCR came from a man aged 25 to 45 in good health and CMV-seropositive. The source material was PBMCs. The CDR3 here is CASSSDPGEETQYF. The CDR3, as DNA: TGTGCCAGCAGCTCTGACCCGGGGGAAGAGACCCAGTACTTC.